This entry concerns a single TCR beta chain. Because it lacks the conserved phenylalanine or tryptophan at the end, this CDR3 is likely a read error. Because the CDR3's place on the DNA is in doubt, the DNA is left out and the CDR3 is given as listed by TCRdb. This sample is drawn from a study of tumor and adjacent non-tumor tissue in lung cancer. TCRbeta libraries were built with three rounds of nested PCR, modified from ARM-PCR. TCRdb fed the multiplex PCR reads into MiXCR, producing one record per CDR3 protein. The repertoire holds 75,000 to 95,000 distinct CDR3 sequences, with 72% as singletons. The CDR3 sequence runs 14 residues, both termini included. Per germline, CDR1 SQVTM and CDR2 ANQGSEA. No cell sorting was done before RNA was extracted from the tissue.

The receptor was derived from a woman between 40 and 50 years old with non-small cell lung cancer. J is TRBJ2-1 and V is TRBV29-1; TRBD2 is taken as the D call from the table, unchecked against the DNA. Sequencing was done on a sample of lung tumor tissue. This CDR3 reads CNVTSGFSYNEQLI.